This T cell receptor beta chain was sequenced in a study of cytomegalovirus exposure and HLA in healthy donors. Findings and limits, study-wide: Follow-up analysis found HLA locus-dependent TCR association rates, highest for DRB1 and lowest for HLA-C. A classifier reportedly called cytomegalovirus status with high sensitivity and specificity. Later analysis revealed greater clonal expansion in HLA-associated TCR beta chains than in equally common others.

In the case of this clone: The antigen remains undetermined.

The primer mix had 60 Vbeta and 13 Jbeta primers. Clones were read by immunoSEQ multiplex PCR, and TCRdb kept only the in-frame ones, dropping some. The sample holds approximately 110,000 clones. The material sequenced was PBMCs. This sequence was found in a man in his forties or fifties in good health and CMV-seronegative.

This chain's CDR3 is CSVDGGHTSYNEQFF. The CDR3 DNA sequence: TGCAGCGTTGACGGGGGGCATACGTCCTACAATGAGCAGTTCTTC. This sequence joins TRBV29-1 and TRBJ2-1, with D perhaps matching TRBD2 (7 bases). CDR3 length: 15 amino acids. The germline gives CDR1 SQVTM, CDR2 ANQGSEA. V was cut by 3 bases and J by 1 base, with 13 bases left in between.